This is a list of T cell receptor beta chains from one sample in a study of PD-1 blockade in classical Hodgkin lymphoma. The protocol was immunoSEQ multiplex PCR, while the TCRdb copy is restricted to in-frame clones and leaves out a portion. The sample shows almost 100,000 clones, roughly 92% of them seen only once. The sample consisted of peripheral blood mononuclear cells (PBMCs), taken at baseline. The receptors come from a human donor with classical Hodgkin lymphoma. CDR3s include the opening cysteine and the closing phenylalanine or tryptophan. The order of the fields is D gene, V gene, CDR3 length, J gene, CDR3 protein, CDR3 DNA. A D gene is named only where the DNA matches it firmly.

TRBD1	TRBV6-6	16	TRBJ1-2	CASSQPGQAANYGYTF	TGTGCCAGCAGCCAACCGGGACAGGCGGCGAACTATGGCTACACCTTC
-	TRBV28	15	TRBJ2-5	CASGGWGSPGETQYF	TGTGCCAGCGGGGGCTGGGGGAGCCCCGGGGAGACCCAGTACTTC
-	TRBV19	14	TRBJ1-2	CASSPQVAVGGYTF	TGTGCCAGTAGTCCCCAGGTAGCGGTAGGTGGCTACACCTTC
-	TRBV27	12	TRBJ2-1	CASRGLYNEQFF	TGTGCCAGCAGGGGACTTTACAATGAGCAGTTCTTC
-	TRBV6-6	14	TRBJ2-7	CASSTYGIMYEQYF	TGTGCCAGCAGTACTTACGGGATAATGTACGAGCAGTACTTC
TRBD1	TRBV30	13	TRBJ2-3	CAWCYRGTDTQYF	TGTGCCTGGTGCTACAGGGGAACAGATACGCAGTATTTT
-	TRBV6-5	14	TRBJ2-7	CASRRDGGSYEQYF	TGTGCCAGCCGCAGAGATGGTGGTTCCTACGAGCAGTACTTC
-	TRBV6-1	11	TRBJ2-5	CASIEGETQYF	TGTGCCAGCATAGAGGGAGAGACCCAGTACTTC
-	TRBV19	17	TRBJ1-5	CASSIDQFPISNQPQHF	TGTGCCAGTAGTATAGATCAATTTCCGATTAGCAATCAGCCCCAGCATTTT
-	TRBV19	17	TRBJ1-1	CASSGDPRKGLNTEAFF	TGTGCCAGTAGTGGGGACCCCCGTAAAGGTTTGAACACTGAAGCTTTCTTT
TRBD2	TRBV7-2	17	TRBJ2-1	CASSVRTSGFSYNEQFF	TGTGCCAGCAGCGTACGCACTAGCGGGTTTTCCTACAATGAGCAGTTCTTC
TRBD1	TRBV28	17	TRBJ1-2	CASSTRDRGSLDYGYTF	TGTGCCAGCAGTACAAGGGACAGGGGATCCCTTGACTATGGCTACACCTTC